The sequence of this T cell receptor (beta chain) was determined in a study of T cells in Graves' hyperthyroidism and ophthalmopathy. Study summary: Blood from the periphery was taken at initial diagnosis, before any treatment. Overall study findings and caveats: Most expanded thyroid clonotypes above 0.001 also appeared in blood.

A NOSPECS grade of at least 4, a Clinical Activity Score of at least 3 and duration under 3 months were recorded in ophthalmopathy patients. Trimming left V 5 bases short and J 0 bases short, with 13 bases between. The V gene's germline CDR1 is LNHDA and CDR2 SQIVND (reference sequence). The CDR3 runs to 15 residues. Using RNA transcripts as the source, TCR beta CDR3 regions were amplified. An initial round of RT-PCR targeting the TCR CDR3 relied on the HTBI primer set. TCRdb reprocessed the multiplex PCR reads via MiXCR and lists one record per CDR3 protein. Seen here are 250,000 to 300,000 distinct CDR3 sequences, approximately 15% observed once, and the top ten hold over 50%. A few counts support this clonotype. Antigen unknown.

What was sequenced was blood. The source of this sequence is an older woman with Graves' ophthalmopathy. The chain carries TRBV19 and TRBJ1-2; D unresolved. The CDR3 region is CASSPRSNANYGYTF. CDR3 in DNA: TGTGCCAGTAGTCCCAGGTCAAACGCTAACTATGGCTACACCTTC.